Listed here is a single TCR beta chain. Other DNA sequences in this specimen translate into the identical CDR3. Each of the donors was a healthy adult who was HIV-negative and had not had a recent acute infection or vaccination. In the CD4+ fraction, cells were divided into CD45RA+ naive and CD45RA-negative memory subsets. Data came from immunoSEQ multiplex PCR; TCRdb stores just in-frame clones and leaves some out. The sample records about 1.5 million clones, 95% to 99% being singletons. Trimming took off 2 bases at V and 0 bases at J, with 8 bases between the two ends. This CDR3 is built from 15 residues. Germline V gives CDR1 KGHSH, CDR2 LQKENI. This sample is part of a study of shared clonotypes between healthy human individuals. Whole-study context: CD4 naive cells filled three plates per donor, CD4 memory three, CD8 naive two and CD8 memory one.

The sequencing input was naive CD4+ T cells sorted from blood. Subset described: CD45RA+ positively selected. The chain carries TRBV18 and TRBJ2-1, with a possible D match to TRBD2 (5 bases). This receptor was taken from a man between 25 and 39 years old in good health. For the CDR3, the DNA is TGTGCCAGCTCACCATCGGGGAGCTCCTACAATGAGCAGTTCTTC. Translating gives CASSPSGSSYNEQFF.